This entry lists 23 T cell receptor beta chains sequenced from one sample in a study of CD8 T cells in Susac syndrome. Reverse transcription of roughly 0.5 to 1 ug RNA was carried out with random hexamers. MiXCR, applied by TCRdb to the immunoSEQ multiplex PCR reads, yields one record per CDR3 protein. The sample contains about 430,000 distinct CDR3 sequences, around 85% of which appear only once. Sequencing input: CD8+ T cells from PBMCs. Source of these receptors: a human donor with multiple sclerosis.

The CDR3 bases are TGTGCCAGTAGTGAAGCGGGAGGCTATTACGAGCAGTACTTC. Translation: CASSEAGGYYEQYF. This sequence joins TRBV19 and TRBJ2-7, with TRBD2 matching 9 bases. CDR1 and CDR2 from the germline V gene are LNHDA and SQIVND (reference sequence). The CDR3 covers 14 residues. V shed 5 bases, J shed 4 bases, and the junction held 6 bases outside the gene matches.

The rearrangement joins TRBV2 to TRBJ1-1; no clear D. Germline V gives CDR1 SNHLY, CDR2 FYNNEI. The germline V and J ends were trimmed by 0 bases and 7 bases, with 12 bases remaining between them. CDR3 size: 14 residues. The chain's CDR3 is CASSEAKGQIEAFF. Here the CDR3 DNA reads TGTGCCAGCAGTGAAGCCAAAGGGCAGATTGAAGCTTTCTTT. The variable domain in full, completed from reference TRBV2 and TRBJ1-1, reads EPEVTQTPSHQVTQMGQEVILRCVPISNHLYFYWYRQILGQKVEFLVSFYNNEISEKSEIFDDQFSVERPDGSNFTLKIRSTKLEDSAMYFCASSEAKGQIEAFFGQGTRLTVV.

This sequence joins TRBV11-2 and TRBJ2-7; 8 bases are shared with TRBD1. Germline CDR1 is SGHAT and CDR2 is FQNNGV. The CDR3 totals 15 residues. J gave up 1 base and V 5 bases, and 7 bases lay outside the gene matches. CDR3 protein: CASSGLTGGSYEQYF. The CDR3 DNA reads as TGTGCCAGCAGCGGGCTAACAGGGGGGTCCTACGAGCAGTACTTC.

The chain recombines TRBV6-1 with TRBJ2-3; 7 bases fit TRBD2. Germline V CDR1 and CDR2: MNHNS, SASEGT. The CDR3 sequence is 16 residues long. V shed 8 bases, J shed 0 bases, and the junction held 11 bases outside the gene matches. The chain's CDR3 is CASWAGGSGSTDTQYF. DNA for the CDR3: TGTGCCAGCTGGGCCGGAGGTAGCGGGAGCACAGATACGCAGTATTTT.

In its sample, this clonotype was seen once. The rearrangement uses TRBV27 and TRBJ2-3; D is perhaps TRBD1 (5 bases). Germline loops: CDR1 MNHEY, CDR2 SMNVEV (reference sequence). The CDR3 sequence is 15 residues long. The germline V and J ends were trimmed by 7 bases and 2 bases, with 16 bases remaining between them. The CDR3 sequence is CASNPRQPLTDTQYF. CDR3 bases: TGTGCCAGCAACCCGAGACAGCCACTCACAGATACGCAGTATTTT.

This clonotype was seen only a few times. The chain couples TRBV7-7 to TRBJ2-5; D perhaps matches TRBD1 (6 bases). The CDR3 spans 13 residues. The V and J ends lost 4 bases and 5 bases respectively, with 11 bases between them. Germline V gene lookup returns CDR1 SSHAT and CDR2 FNYEAQ (reference sequence). CDR3 loop: CASSSTGYETQYF. The CDR3 DNA reads TGTGCCAGCAGCTCTACAGGGTATGAGACCCAGTACTTC. The full variable domain, completed using reference TRBV7-7 and TRBJ2-5, is GAGVSQSPRYKVTKRGQDVTLRCDPISSHATLYWYQQALGQGPEFLTYFNYEAQPDKSGLPSDRFSAERPEGSISTLTIQRTEQRDSAMYRCASSSTGYETQYFGPGTRLLVL.

The rearrangement links TRBV7-9 to TRBJ1-1; D ambiguous. V was shortened by 3 bases and J by 6 bases, with 8 bases between the two germline ends. The CDR3 sequence is 12 residues long. Germline CDR1 SEHNR, CDR2 FQNEAQ (reference sequence). For the CDR3, the DNA is TGTGCCAGCAGCTTTGGGGAAGCTGAAGCTTTCTTT. It translates to CASSFGEAEAFF.

The CDR3 coding sequence is TGTGCCTGGGGATGGGACAGTTCGAACACCGGGGAGCTGTTTTTT. Amino acids: CAWGWDSSNTGELFF. The chain employs TRBV30 and TRBJ2-2; 7 nucleotides line up with TRBD1. The CDR3 loop spans 15 amino acids. From germline, CDR1 is GTSNPN and CDR2 SVGIG (reference sequence). The trim removed 5 bases at V and 0 bases at J, leaving 6 bases unmatched.

The gene calls are TRBV20-1 and TRBJ2-5; D remains ambiguous. The ends were cut back, 3 bases at V and 2 bases at J, with 16 bases in the middle. CDR1 is DFQATT and CDR2 is SNEGSKA in the germline V gene (reference sequence). CDR3 length equals 15 residues. The CDR3 here is CSASHSPADQETQYF. The CDR3 nucleotides read TGCAGTGCTAGTCACTCCCCGGCCGATCAAGAGACCCAGTACTTC.

The chain combines TRBV6-5 with TRBJ1-1; D gene unclear. The CDR3 covers 14 residues. The germline gives CDR1 MNHEY, CDR2 SVGAGI. With 0 bases removed from V and 5 bases from J, the gap between germline ends came to 10 bases. CDR3 residues: CASSYSGGMTEAFF. Here the CDR3 DNA reads TGTGCCAGCAGTTACTCTGGCGGAATGACTGAAGCTTTCTTT.

The chain carries TRBV12-3 or TRBV12-4 and TRBJ1-5; the D gene is possibly TRBD1 (6 bases). V was cut by 7 bases and J by 4 bases, with 14 bases left in between. This CDR3 spans 14 amino acids. CDR3 coding DNA: TGTGCCAGCACTCCTCGGGGGCAGAATCAGCCCCAGCATTTT. Translating it yields CASTPRGQNQPQHF.

The CDR3 DNA is TGTGCCAGCAGTCCCCTGGACAGGGAATTTGGCTACACCTTC. It codes for CASSPLDREFGYTF. This sequence joins TRBV6-5 and TRBJ1-2; 8 nucleotides line up with TRBD1. The CDR3 consists of 14 residues. V shed 5 bases and J 7 bases; nucleotides not matched to a gene: 9. The V gene's germline CDR1 is MNHEY and CDR2 SVGAGI.

J is TRBJ2-7 and V is TRBV7-9, with 11 bases lining up with TRBD2. Germline V gives CDR1 SEHNR, CDR2 FQNEAQ (reference sequence). The V gene end was trimmed by 5 bases and the J gene end by 3 bases; junction bases not matched to a gene: 3. This CDR3 contains 14 residues. The CDR3 is CASSALAGDYEQYF. Written as DNA, the CDR3 is TGTGCCAGCAGCGCACTAGCGGGGGACTACGAGCAGTACTTC.

The chain employs TRBV10-2 and TRBJ1-3, with D hard to call. CDR3 length equals 15 residues. The V and J ends lost 5 bases and 0 bases respectively, with 11 bases between them. Germline V lookup: CDR1 WSHSY, CDR2 SAAADI. This CDR3 reads CASSPPDDSGNTIYF. CDR3 DNA sequence: TGCGCCAGCAGTCCCCCGGACGACTCTGGAAACACCATATATTTT.

The rearrangement uses TRBV20-1 and TRBJ2-1; D unresolved. This CDR3 contains 16 residues. From germline, CDR1 is DFQATT and CDR2 SNEGSKA (reference sequence). Trimming stripped 0 bases from V and 3 bases from J, with 15 bases between. CDR3 nucleotides: TGCAGTGCTAGAGATTCTATGGCGGAGAACTACAATGAGCAGTTCTTC. Amino acid sequence: CSARDSMAENYNEQFF.

Only one count was recorded for this clonotype. V and J are TRBV4-1 and TRBJ2-3; perhaps TRBD2 as D (7 bases). CDR1 MGHRA and CDR2 YSYEKL come from the germline V gene. The V end lost 0 bases, the J end lost 5 bases, and 12 bases lay between the germline ends. The CDR3 totals 15 residues. CDR3 DNA sequence: TGCGCCAGCAGCCAAGAAGGGGGGGCTGGAGATACGCAGTATTTT. Its protein product is CASSQEGGAGDTQYF.

The chain recombines TRBV11-2 with TRBJ1-1; D unclear. CDR1 and CDR2 (germline): SGHAT, FQNNGV. The CDR3 loop spans 12 amino acids. V gave up 0 bases and J gave up 10 bases, with 9 bases separating them. CDR3 bases: TGTGCCAGCAGCTTAGATACAGTATCAGCTTTCTTT. Its protein is CASSLDTVSAFF.

This clonotype turned up a few times. The CDR3 spells CASSLASGQPLAKNIQYF. In nucleotides, the CDR3 is TGTGCCAGCAGCTTGGCCTCGGGGCAGCCACTAGCCAAAAACATTCAGTACTTC. The chain employs TRBV5-4 and TRBJ2-4; perhaps D is TRBD1 or TRBD2 (5 bases each). The V gene's germline CDR1 is SGHNT and CDR2 YYREEE (reference sequence). Trimming took 0 bases from V and 0 from J, leaving 16 bases between them. This CDR3 is 18 amino acids long.

The rearrangement uses TRBV7-9 and TRBJ2-1, with 8 bases aligning to TRBD2. The germline V gene has CDR1 SEHNR and CDR2 FQNEAQ (reference sequence). Trimming at V came to 5 bases and at J to 0 bases, leaving 3 bases not matched to a gene. There are 15 residues in the CDR3. CDR3: CASSVLADSYNEQFF. CDR3 nucleotides: TGTGCCAGCAGCGTACTAGCGGACTCCTACAATGAGCAGTTCTTC.

The chain carries TRBV4-1 and TRBJ2-1; TRBD2 agrees at 13 bases. Germline V lookup: CDR1 MGHRA, CDR2 YSYEKL. The CDR3 is 18 residues long. The V gene end was trimmed by 4 bases and the J gene end by 5 bases; junction bases not matched to a gene: 11. The CDR3 coding sequence is TGCGCCAGCAGCCCGATGATACCGGGACTAGCGGGAAACAATGAGCAGTTCTTC. Protein: CASSPMIPGLAGNNEQFF.

This clonotype was found a few times. This sequence joins TRBV6-1 and TRBJ2-5; 8 nucleotides align to TRBD1. Germline CDR1 is MNHNS and CDR2 is SASEGT. V shed 5 bases, J shed 3 bases, and the junction held 2 bases outside the gene matches. The CDR3 has 13 residues. The CDR3 DNA reads TGTGCCAGCAGTACGACAGGGGAAGAGACCCAGTACTTC. Protein: CASSTTGEETQYF.

The chain uses TRBV27 and TRBJ2-1; D possibly corresponds to TRBD2 (6 bases). V lost 5 bases, J lost 0 bases, and 14 bases lay in between. This CDR3 has 16 residues. Looked up from germline, CDR1 is MNHEY and CDR2 is SMNVEV (reference sequence). The CDR3 DNA follows: TGTGCCAGCAGTGTAGTAGCGGACTACTCCTACAATGAGCAGTTCTTC. Its protein product is CASSVVADYSYNEQFF.

The rearrangement joins TRBV4-1 to TRBJ2-7; no clear D. The CDR3 contains 15 residues. Germline assignment: CDR1 MGHRA and CDR2 YSYEKL. Trimming took 2 bases from V and 2 from J, leaving 13 bases between them. The CDR3 reads CASSQTSSLTYEQYF. The CDR3 DNA reads TGCGCCAGCAGCCAAACTTCTAGTTTAACCTACGAGCAGTACTTC.